This entry features one TCR beta chain sequence. Per the authors' pipeline: Reference gene primer amplification in the assay estimated nucleated cell counts. Data came from immunoSEQ multiplex PCR; TCRdb stores just in-frame clones and leaves some out. The V and J calls and clone size are taken from that table; D and trimming were inferred from the DNA. This sample yields about 330,000 clones, of which approximately 85% are seen a single time; around 1.6% belongs to the top ten. This record comes from a study of blood T cell repertoires in COVID-19. As for the study in general: COVID-19 samples, acute and convalescent, were from the United States, Italy and Spain.

From germline, CDR1 is SGHVS and CDR2 FNYEAQ. CDR3 length equals 16 residues. V trimming: 3 bases; J trimming: 1 base; junction bases outside the gene matches: 4. The TCR comes from a woman aged 45-60 years with acute or convalescent COVID-19. Input material: peripheral blood. This chain uses TRBV7-6 with TRBJ1-5, with 9 bases aligning to TRBD1. The CDR3 DNA reads TGTGCCAGCAGCTTGGGGACAGGGCGAAGCAATCAGCCCCAGCATTTT. Its translation: CASSLGTGRSNQPQHF.